Sequencing of this TCR beta chain was carried out in a study of blood T cell repertoires in COVID-19. The ends were cut back, 2 bases at V and 3 bases at J, with 14 bases in the middle. The CDR3 loop spans 16 amino acids. Looked up from germline, CDR1 is MNHNS and CDR2 is SASEGT. Generated by immunoSEQ multiplex PCR, the TCRdb table keeps only in-frame clones and is missing some. The table includes about 87,000 clones, around 83% detected once. The V and J genes are TRBV6-1 and TRBJ2-1; unclear D gene. The receptor's source is a woman aged 70 to 79 with acute or convalescent COVID-19. The sample consisted of peripheral blood. CDR3 amino acids: CASSEYPTEIYNEQFF. CDR3 sequence (DNA): TGTGCCAGCAGTGAATACCCTACGGAGATCTACAATGAGCAGTTCTTC.